These T cell receptor beta chains were read from a single sample in a study of blood T cell repertoires in COVID-19. This table comes from immunoSEQ multiplex PCR, and its TCRdb copy is limited to in-frame clones, with some not included. Here the sample spans about 140,000 clones, 65% to 85% being singletons. Sequenced sample: PBMCs or T cells enriched from blood (not recorded which). The receptors shown here come from a man in his 70s who had been exposed to COVID-19. The CDR3 runs from the conserved cysteine through the conserved F or W. The D gene is left open where the match is weak. The listing skips clone size in some rows; elsewhere it reads once, few, many or a size class.

abundance	v_gene	j_gene	d_gene	CDR3aa	CDR3nt
once	TRBV5-1	TRBJ2-5	TRBD2	CASSLASGSQETQYF	TGCGCCAGCAGCTTAGCTAGCGGGAGCCAAGAGACCCAGTACTTC
NA	TRBV3-1/TRBV3-2	TRBJ2-3	TRBD2	CASSLRLAGGLVDTQYF	TGTGCCAGCAGCCTGCGACTAGCGGGAGGGTTGGTAGATACGCAGTATTTT
NA	TRBV3-1/TRBV3-2	TRBJ1-3	TRBD1	CASSQRDRAGNTIYF	TGTGCCAGCAGCCAGAGGGACAGGGCTGGAAACACCATATATTTT
NA	TRBV6-2/TRBV6-3	TRBJ1-5	TRBD1	CASSYTGVRNQPQHF	TGTGCCAGCAGTTATACAGGGGTGAGGAATCAGCCCCAGCATTTT
NA	TRBV6-5	TRBJ2-7	NA	CASRTVSSYEQYF	TGTGCCAGCAGGACAGTGAGCTCCTACGAGCAGTACTTC
once	TRBV5-4	TRBJ2-2	NA	CASSLDRVGTGELFF	TGTGCCAGCAGCTTGGACAGGGTTGGCACCGGGGAGCTGTTTTTT
NA	TRBV9	TRBJ2-1	TRBD2	CASSVASGRRDEQFF	TGTGCCAGCAGCGTAGCTAGCGGGAGACGCGATGAGCAGTTCTTC
NA	TRBV13	TRBJ2-3	NA	CASSLLETSPGRRYTDTQYF	TGTGCCAGCAGCCTACTAGAAACCTCCCCCGGACGGAGATACACAGATACGCAGTATTTT
NA	TRBV13	TRBJ2-7	TRBD1	CASSLRDRRYEQYF	TGTGCCAGCAGCTTACGGGACAGACGATACGAGCAGTACTTC
NA	TRBV6-2/TRBV6-3	TRBJ2-7	TRBD1	CASSYWGQGPVEQYF	TGTGCCAGCAGTTATTGGGGACAGGGACCGGTGGAGCAGTACTTC
NA	TRBV21-1	TRBJ2-5	NA	CASSKEGGLAGGQETQYF	TGTGCCAGCAGCAAAGAGGGGGGGCTAGCGGGAGGACAAGAGACCCAGTACTTC
NA	TRBV28	TRBJ2-7	NA	CASSSSGAGFGEQYF	TGTGCCAGCTCTTCATCAGGGGCCGGGTTCGGCGAGCAGTACTTC
NA	TRBV3-1/TRBV3-2	TRBJ2-3	NA	CASSQGRGWGTDTQYF	TGTGCCAGCAGCCAAGGTAGGGGCTGGGGCACAGATACGCAGTATTTT
NA	TRBV6-2/TRBV6-3	TRBJ2-5	TRBD2	CASSSGLAAQETQYF	TGTGCCAGCAGTTCGGGACTAGCGGCTCAAGAGACCCAGTACTTC
once	TRBV7-2	TRBJ2-3	NA	CASSSRTLGLDTQYF	TGTGCCAGCAGCTCCCGGACACTGGGATTAGATACGCAGTATTTT
NA	TRBV5-1	TRBJ2-1	NA	CASSLHAGSYNEQFF	TGCGCCAGCAGCTTGCACGCAGGGTCCTACAATGAGCAGTTCTTC
NA	TRBV6-1	TRBJ1-2	TRBD1	CASSEAVGQGGGYTF	TGTGCCAGCAGTGAAGCAGTGGGACAGGGAGGTGGCTACACCTTC
NA	TRBV4-2	TRBJ2-1	TRBD2	CASSQDQGSGGYNEQFF	TGTGCCAGCAGCCAAGATCAAGGGAGCGGGGGCTACAATGAGCAGTTCTTC
NA	TRBV29-1	TRBJ2-3	TRBD2	CSGGDSGRSAQYF	TGCAGCGGAGGGGACTCCGGGAGGTCGGCGCAGTATTTT
NA	TRBV6-5	TRBJ2-2	TRBD1	CASSSQGWWATGELFF	TGTGCCAGCAGTTCACAGGGGTGGTGGGCCACCGGGGAGCTGTTTTTT
few	TRBV7-3	TRBJ2-7	TRBD2	CAQQPQTSGDEQYF	TGTGCACAGCAGCCCCAGACTAGCGGAGACGAGCAGTACTTC
NA	TRBV6-2/TRBV6-3	TRBJ2-7	TRBD2	CASSYRGGTYEQYF	TGTGCCAGCAGTTACCGGGGGGGTACCTACGAGCAGTACTTC
few	TRBV7-2	TRBJ1-5	NA	CASSLRGGNNQPQHF	TGTGCCAGCAGCTTGAGGGGCGGGAACAATCAGCCCCAGCATTTT
NA	TRBV6-5	TRBJ1-2	NA	CASSYRSDSFNYGYTF	TGTGCCAGCAGTTACCGATCGGACAGCTTTAACTATGGCTACACCTTC
few	TRBV5-4	TRBJ1-1	TRBD1	CASSLASGGWTEAFF	TGTGCCAGCAGCTTGGCCTCAGGGGGTTGGACTGAAGCTTTCTTT
NA	TRBV6-2/TRBV6-3	TRBJ1-2	NA	CASSYGYRRNYGYTF	TGTGCCAGCAGTTACGGCTACAGGAGAAACTATGGCTACACCTTC
once	TRBV3-1/TRBV3-2	TRBJ2-1	TRBD1	CASSHRDRGWNEQFF	TGTGCCAGCAGCCACCGGGACAGGGGATGGAATGAGCAGTTCTTC
NA	TRBV2	TRBJ2-6	NA	CASSEMQGTLGANVLTF	TGTGCCAGCAGTGAAATGCAGGGAACCCTAGGGGCCAACGTCCTGACTTTC
NA	TRBV7-8	TRBJ2-7	TRBD2	CASSRAGGPYEQYF	TGTGCCAGCAGCCGAGCGGGAGGTCCCTACGAGCAGTACTTC
NA	TRBV28	TRBJ1-5	NA	CASHGRGWGQPQHF	TGTGCCAGCCATGGGAGGGGATGGGGTCAGCCCCAGCATTTT
NA	TRBV5-1	TRBJ2-1	TRBD2	CASSLALAGPSSYNEQFF	TGCGCCAGCAGCTTGGCACTAGCGGGGCCTAGCTCCTACAATGAGCAGTTCTTC
NA	TRBV5-1	TRBJ2-3	NA	CASRRTVPSTDTQYF	TGCGCCAGCAGACGGACAGTTCCTAGCACAGATACGCAGTATTTT
NA	TRBV19	TRBJ1-1	TRBD1	CASSGQARTEAFF	TGTGCCAGTAGTGGACAGGCTCGTACTGAAGCTTTCTTT
NA	TRBV7-2	TRBJ1-2	NA	CASSLNRGYGYTF	TGTGCCAGCAGCTTAAACCGGGGGTATGGCTACACCTTC
few	TRBV6-5	TRBJ1-1	NA	CASSYGGALNTEAFF	TGTGCCAGCAGTTACGGGGGCGCCTTGAACACTGAAGCTTTCTTT
NA	TRBV6-5	TRBJ1-6	NA	CASSYGVLGNSPLHF	TGTGCCAGCAGTTACGGAGTTCTCGGTAATTCACCCCTCCACTTT
NA	TRBV15	TRBJ2-1	NA	CATSRGALNEQFF	TGTGCCACCAGCAGGGGGGCCCTCAATGAGCAGTTCTTC
NA	TRBV7-2	TRBJ1-1	NA	CASSPGWEAAEAFF	TGTGCCAGCAGTCCAGGGTGGGAGGCGGCTGAAGCTTTCTTT
NA	TRBV3-1/TRBV3-2	TRBJ2-1	TRBD1	CASSPGGRHNEQFF	TGTGCCAGCAGCCCAGGGGGACGACACAATGAGCAGTTCTTC
NA	TRBV7-8	TRBJ2-3	TRBD2	CASSATAPGLAGPDTQYF	TGTGCCAGCAGCGCAACAGCCCCGGGACTAGCGGGGCCAGATACGCAGTATTTT
once	TRBV7-9	TRBJ1-3	NA	CASSLGQGNTIYF	TGTGCCAGCAGCTTAGGGCAGGGAAACACCATATATTTT
NA	TRBV6-5	TRBJ1-1	TRBD1	CASLTGAGNTEAFF	TGTGCCAGTCTAACAGGGGCGGGGAACACTGAAGCTTTCTTT
NA	TRBV6-4	TRBJ1-1	NA	CASRREGMGTEAFF	TGTGCCAGCAGGCGGGAAGGCATGGGCACTGAAGCTTTCTTT
NA	TRBV2	TRBJ2-1	NA	CASSEGLYRGEQFF	TGTGCCAGCAGTGAAGGCCTATATCGAGGGGAGCAGTTCTTC
NA	TRBV7-9	TRBJ2-7	NA	CASSFGVYEQYF	TGTGCCAGCAGCTTCGGGGTCTACGAGCAGTACTTC
NA	TRBV10-2	TRBJ2-2	TRBD2	CASSDRGDPITGELFF	TGCGCCAGCAGTGATCGGGGGGACCCGATCACCGGGGAGCTGTTTTTT
NA	TRBV6-2/TRBV6-3	TRBJ1-5	NA	CASSYSRNQPQHF	TGTGCCAGCAGTTACTCGAGGAATCAGCCCCAGCATTTT
NA	TRBV7-2	TRBJ2-1	TRBD2	CASSLKDGGAVYNEQFF	TGTGCCAGCAGCCTAAAAGACGGGGGGGCCGTCTACAATGAGCAGTTCTTC
NA	TRBV19	TRBJ1-2	NA	CASSIGSGLRGYTF	TGTGCCAGTAGTATTGGGTCAGGGTTGCGTGGCTACACCTTC
NA	TRBV28	TRBJ2-7	NA	CASSLPHRDYEQYF	TGTGCCAGCAGTTTACCGCACAGAGACTACGAGCAGTACTTC
NA	TRBV5-1	TRBJ2-2	TRBD1	CASSPDRVSTGELFF	TGCGCCAGCAGCCCGGACAGGGTGAGCACCGGGGAGCTGTTTTTT